This TCR beta chain appears in the sequencing data of a study of HIV-infected children after antiretroviral therapy interruption. Treatment here: PENTA 11 planned treatment interruption arm or continuous ART arm. A 3' RACE protocol on RNA, with unique molecular identifiers, produced the TCR library. TCRdb re-called the 3' RACE reads with MiXCR, one entry per CDR3 protein. This table has about 83,000 distinct CDR3 sequences, about 6.9% appearing once. Many counts were recorded for this clonotype. This specimen was CD45RA+ CD4+ T cells from PBMCs, pooled from several time points, taken from a donor given antiretroviral therapy, either interrupted or continuous. The subset: naive CD4+ CD45RA+ CD45RO- T cells. The sequence derives from a pool of human donors with HIV.

The CDR3 nucleotides read TGCAGCGTTGGGTCCGGGGTGAGGAACGAGCAGTACTTC. As protein: CSVGSGVRNEQYF. This sequence joins TRBV29-1 and TRBJ2-7, with D possibly matching TRBD2 (5 bases). From germline, CDR1 is SQVTM and CDR2 ANQGSEA. Trimming left V 4 bases short and J 5 bases short, with 15 bases between. The CDR3 sequence is 13 residues long.